The next 23 T cell receptor beta chains were all read from a single sample in a study of siplizumab effects on memory and regulatory T cells. The method was immunoSEQ multiplex PCR; TCRdb's version includes in-frame clones alone and lacks a portion of them. The sample consists of around 100,000 clones, over 90% of them appearing once. The material sequenced was Tregs sorted from blood. These receptors came from a human donor in good health.

The V and J genes are TRBV7-2 and TRBJ2-7, with 12 bases that match TRBD2. The CDR3 is made up of 18 amino acids. Germline trimming cut 4 bases from V and 4 bases from J; bases unmatched to any gene: 14. Germline CDR1 and CDR2: SGHTA and FQGNSA. In DNA, the CDR3 is TGTGCCAGCAGCTCGGATGGTGTTGGGACTAGCGGGTGGTACGAGCAGTACTTC. This codes for CASSSDGVGTSGWYEQYF.

This clone was seen just once. The CDR3 bases are TGTGCCAGCAAGAGGACGGGGAACACTGAAGCTTTCTTT. Translation: CASKRTGNTEAFF. The rearrangement uses TRBV6-5 and TRBJ1-1; D is uncertain. V lost 7 bases and J lost 1, with 10 bases in between. The CDR3 runs 13 residues. Germline values: CDR1 MNHEY, CDR2 SVGAGI.

The chain has TRBV6-6 and TRBJ2-7, with 9 positions matching TRBD2. CDR1 is MNHNY, CDR2 SVGAGI, per germline (reference sequence). Trimming removed 2 bases from V and 2 bases from J; junction bases left unmatched: 1. This CDR3 has 14 residues. CDR3 sequence reads: CASSYIAGAYEQYF. The CDR3 DNA is TGTGCCAGCAGTTACATAGCGGGAGCCTACGAGCAGTACTTC.

This chain joins TRBV7-9 and TRBJ2-1; 9 nucleotides align to TRBD2. The V gene's germline CDR1 is SEHNR and CDR2 FQNEAQ (reference sequence). V shed 5 bases and J 4 bases; nucleotides not matched to a gene: 3. This CDR3 region has 14 residues. CDR3 in amino acids: CASSITSGYNEQFF. The DNA of the CDR3 is TGTGCCAGCAGCATCACTAGCGGGTACAATGAGCAGTTCTTC.

The genes are TRBV19 and TRBJ1-3; TRBD1 agrees at 8 bases. J lost 1 base, V lost 8 bases, and 19 bases had no gene match. Germline CDR1 reads LNHDA; CDR2 reads SQIVND (reference sequence). This CDR3 has 19 residues. The DNA of the CDR3 is TGTGCCAGTCACCAGCCTGGAGTGCAGGGGGCAAGGTCTGGAAACACCATATATTTT. It translates to CASHQPGVQGARSGNTIYF.

This sequence joins TRBV2 and TRBJ2-7; TRBD1 matches at 10 bases. Losses at the gene ends were 0 bases for V and 1 base for J; bases not matched to a gene: 12. The CDR3 is 19 residues long. The germline V gene encodes CDR1 SNHLY and CDR2 FYNNEI. CDR3 residues: CASSEARAGTGAISYEQYF. Here the CDR3 DNA reads TGTGCCAGCAGTGAAGCGCGCGCGGGGACAGGGGCAATTTCCTACGAGCAGTACTTC.

The chain uses TRBV4-1 and TRBJ2-1; tentatively, D is TRBD2 (6 bases). The CDR3 runs 15 residues. Germline assignment: CDR1 MGHRA and CDR2 YSYEKL. V gave up 4 bases and J gave up 2 bases, with 12 bases separating them. This CDR3 is CASSRGDVAYNEQFF. Written as DNA, the CDR3 is TGCGCCAGCAGCCGGGGGGATGTCGCCTACAATGAGCAGTTCTTC.

The genes are TRBV27 and TRBJ1-2; TRBD1 matches 8 bases. The CDR3 has 18 residues. Germline loops: CDR1 MNHEY, CDR2 SMNVEV (reference sequence). The V gene end was trimmed by 6 bases and the J gene end by 0 bases; junction bases not matched to a gene: 15. The CDR3 bases are TGTGCCAGCAGGTCTACAGGGGGTGTCCGCAGAACTAACTATGGCTACACCTTC. Its protein product is CASRSTGGVRRTNYGYTF.

V is TRBV2 and J is TRBJ1-1, with no clear D. CDR1 and CDR2 (germline): SNHLY, FYNNEI. The CDR3 has 14 amino acids. Trimming stripped 6 bases from V and 4 bases from J, with 15 bases between. CDR3 coding DNA: TGTGCCAGCAGCCGTGGACGCGAAGCCACTGAAGCTTTCTTT. This gives the protein CASSRGREATEAFF. Drawing the rest from reference TRBV2 and TRBJ1-1, the complete variable domain is EPEVTQTPSHQVTQMGQEVILRCVPISNHLYFYWYRQILGQKVEFLVSFYNNEISEKSEIFDDQFSVERPDGSNFTLKIRSTKLEDSAMYFCASSRGREATEAFFGQGTRLTVV.

The chain is built from TRBV18 and TRBJ1-6, with a weak D call TRBD1 (5 bases). Trimming left V 3 bases short and J 5 bases short, with 20 bases between. The CDR3 extends over 18 amino acids. Germline V gene lookup returns CDR1 KGHSH and CDR2 LQKENI. The CDR3, as DNA: TGTGCCAGCTCACCGCGAGTGGCAGGGAGAAGGGATAATTCACCCCTCCACTTT. Its translation: CASSPRVAGRRDNSPLHF.

The chain combines TRBV7-6 with TRBJ1-3; D gene unclear. Germline V lookup: CDR1 SGHVS, CDR2 FNYEAQ. V lost 7 bases and J 4 bases, leaving 17 bases between the germline ends. The CDR3 totals 15 residues. The CDR3 loop is CASNESSRPGNTIYF. The CDR3 nucleotides are TGTGCCAGCAACGAAAGCTCGCGACCCGGAAACACCATATATTTT.

The chain is built from TRBV6-1 and TRBJ2-3; D might be TRBD2 (5 bases). Germline V lookup: CDR1 MNHNS, CDR2 SASEGT. This CDR3 region has 15 residues. The V end lost 4 bases, the J end lost 2 bases, and 13 bases lay between the germline ends. CDR3 loop: CASSGVAQTTDTQYF. The CDR3 DNA sequence: TGTGCCAGCAGTGGAGTAGCGCAAACCACAGATACGCAGTATTTT.

DNA for the CDR3: TGTGCCTGGAGGCGGGGGGCCTACAATGAGCAGTTCTTC. The encoded protein is CAWRRGAYNEQFF. This rearrangement joins TRBV30 to TRBJ2-1, with 8 bases fitting TRBD2. The CDR3 extends over 13 amino acids. With 3 bases clipped from V and 2 bases from J, the junction kept 0 bases outside the gene matches. Looked up from germline, CDR1 is GTSNPN and CDR2 is SVGIG (reference sequence).

This clone was recorded once. This chain connects TRBV9 to TRBJ1-2, with TRBD1 identical over 7 bases. The V segment lost 3 bases and the J segment 1 base; nucleotides outside the gene matches: 6. The CDR3 consists of 15 residues. Germline CDR1 is SGDLS and CDR2 is YYNGEE. Here the CDR3 reads CASSARTGVNYGYTF. CDR3 sequence (DNA): TGTGCCAGCAGCGCCCGGACAGGAGTTAACTATGGCTACACCTTC. The whole variable domain, filled in from reference TRBV9 and TRBJ1-2, reads DSGVTQTPKHLITATGQRVTLRCSPRSGDLSVYWYQQSLDQGLQFLIQYYNGEERAKGNILERFSAQQFPDLHSELNLSSLELGDSALYFCASSARTGVNYGYTFGSGTRLTVV.

Comments on this clone: The same CDR3 can be traced to other DNA sequences in this sample. This chain uses TRBV18 with TRBJ2-7; D ambiguous. The CDR3 consists of 12 residues. Trimming cost V 6 bases and J 0 bases, with 6 bases left between them. Per the germline V gene, CDR1 is KGHSH and CDR2 is LQKENI. The CDR3 DNA reads as TGTGCCAGCTCCCCAAGCTCCTACGAGCAGTACTTC. This translates into CASSPSSYEQYF.

This chain connects TRBV10-3 to TRBJ2-6; the D gene is possibly TRBD1 (6 bases). Germline lookup yields CDR1 ENHRY and CDR2 SYGVKD. The germline V and J ends were trimmed by 11 bases and 0 bases, with 23 bases remaining between them. This CDR3 region has 18 residues. The CDR3 coding sequence is TGTGCCGTCGAGGGGGAAAGGTCGACCATCTCTGGGGCCAACGTCCTGACTTTC. It encodes CAVEGERSTISGANVLTF.

A few counts support this clone. V is TRBV7-9 and J is TRBJ1-2; the D gene is possibly TRBD1 (5 bases). V was clipped by 5 bases and J by 3 bases, with 10 bases between them. This CDR3 has 13 residues. CDR1 and CDR2 from the germline V gene are SEHNR and FQNEAQ (reference sequence). The chain's CDR3 is CASSAGLYYGYTF. Here the CDR3 DNA reads TGTGCCAGCAGCGCGGGACTATACTATGGCTACACCTTC.

The genes are TRBV5-4 and TRBJ2-1; perhaps TRBD2 as D (7 bases). CDR1 and CDR2 from the germline V gene are SGHNT and YYREEE (reference sequence). The CDR3 is 15 residues long. V lost 0 bases to trimming and J lost 5 bases, with 12 bases between them. The CDR3, as DNA: TGTGCCAGCAGCTTGGTTGCGGGGGCAGACAATGAGCAGTTCTTC. It specifies CASSLVAGADNEQFF. The full variable domain, with the rest looked up from reference TRBV5-4 and TRBJ2-1, is ETGVTQSPTHLIKTRGQQVTLRCSSQSGHNTVSWYQQALGQGPQFIFQYYREEENGRGNFPPRFSGLQFPNYSSELNVNALELDDSALYLCASSLVAGADNEQFFGPGTRLTVL.

The chain links TRBV19 to TRBJ2-5; D not certain. Germline CDR1 LNHDA, CDR2 SQIVND (reference sequence). The CDR3 runs to 13 residues. The V and J ends lost 1 base and 3 bases respectively, with 6 bases between them. The chain's CDR3 is CASSIVEKETQYF. The CDR3 coding sequence is TGTGCCAGTAGTATAGTTGAGAAAGAGACCCAGTACTTC. Full variable domain (rest looked up from reference TRBV19 and TRBJ2-5): DGGITQSPKYLFRKEGQNVTLSCEQNLNHDAMYWYRQDPGQGLRLIYYSQIVNDFQKGDIAEGYSVSREKKESFPLTVTSAQKNPTAFYLCASSIVEKETQYFGPGTRLLVL.

The V and J genes are TRBV18 and TRBJ2-3; 9 bases fit TRBD2. J lost 3 bases, V lost 4 bases, and 2 bases had no gene match. Germline lookup yields CDR1 KGHSH and CDR2 LQKENI. This CDR3 region has 14 residues. In nucleotides, the CDR3 is TGTGCCAGCTCACAAAGCGGGGGGACAGATACGCAGTATTTT. Protein: CASSQSGGTDTQYF.

The chain employs TRBV6-1 and TRBJ2-1, with D possibly matching TRBD1 (6 bases). The CDR3 loop spans 18 amino acids. Trimming removed 4 bases at V and 1 base at J, with 20 bases between. From germline, CDR1 is MNHNS and CDR2 SASEGT. The CDR3 DNA sequence: TGTGCCAGCAGTGCACAAAACAGGGCCCTTTATTCCTACAATGAGCAGTTCTTC. Protein: CASSAQNRALYSYNEQFF.

This chain's CDR3 is CASSHQPGQGYGYTF. As DNA, the CDR3 is TGCGCCAGCAGCCACCAACCGGGACAGGGCTATGGCTACACCTTC. The rearrangement uses TRBV4-1 and TRBJ1-2, with 9 bases fitting TRBD1. The V segment lost 3 bases and the J segment 4 bases; nucleotides outside the gene matches: 6. The CDR3 has 15 residues. The germline gives CDR1 MGHRA, CDR2 YSYEKL.

The rearrangement uses TRBV7-9 and TRBJ1-1, with D possibly TRBD1 on 5 matching bases. Trimming shortened V by 1 base and J by 0 bases, and 9 bases separated the two germline ends. Germline V CDR1 and CDR2: SEHNR, FQNEAQ (reference sequence). The CDR3 loop spans 15 amino acids. The CDR3 loop is CASSLGQTMNTEAFF. The CDR3 coding sequence is TGTGCCAGCAGCTTAGGACAGACCATGAACACTGAAGCTTTCTTT.